This T cell receptor (beta chain) originates from a study of esophageal squamous cell carcinoma under preoperative chemotherapy. Overall study context: TCR repertoires were profiled from both peripheral blood T cells and tumor-infiltrating lymphocytes. Findings and caveats of the study: Clonal contraction, more than amplification, hit abundant clones after paclitaxel-nedaplatin.

As for time point: before preoperative PTX-NDP chemotherapy. Preoperative chemotherapy with paclitaxel-nedaplatin was given to patients before surgery. The CDR3 runs to 15 residues. Germline-derived CDR1 and CDR2 are MNHNS and SASEGT. As concerns this clonotype: Its antigen is unknown. Compared with germline, one end of the junction differs, possibly owing to a read error.

MiXCR was run by TCRdb on the PCR reads, yielding one entry per CDR3 protein. This table has around 12,000 distinct CDR3 sequences, 54% appearing once. This sequence originates from a human donor with esophageal squamous cell carcinoma. The donor label of this sample is uncertain. This specimen was taken from a patient given preoperative chemotherapy. The rearrangement links TRBV6-1 to TRBJ2-3, with 11 bases that match TRBD1. For the CDR3, the DNA is TGTGCCAGGGGTGCCGGGACAGGGGGGAAAGAGACGCAGTACTTT. Residues: CARGAGTGGKETQYF.